This T cell receptor beta chain appears in the sequencing data of a study of response to subunit inactivated influenza vaccine. TCRdb used MiXCR to reprocess the RT-PCR reads, holding one entry per CDR3 protein. The table lists under 850,000 distinct CDR3 sequences, approximately 18% of them singletons. The CDR3 has 15 amino acids. Germline V lookup: CDR1 SGHAT, CDR2 FQNNGV. V was clipped by 5 bases and J by 3 bases, with 13 bases between them. Sequenced material: PBMCs from blood, taken more than 4 days after vaccination. The TCR was taken from a man aged 50 to 59 who received an inactivated influenza vaccine. The chain carries TRBV11-2 and TRBJ2-2; D gene ambiguous. The CDR3: CASSHGVGYTGELFF. CDR3 bases: TGTGCCAGCAGCCATGGAGTCGGTTACACCGGGGAGCTGTTTTTT.